This T cell receptor (beta chain) was documented in a study of tumor-infiltrating T cells and Merkel cell polyomavirus (dated by TCRdb to 2017 to 2019). Study-level background: In Merkel cell carcinoma patients, the study examined CD8+ T cells specific for the Merkel cell polyomavirus KLL epitope. Patients came in at different disease stages and had a median follow-up of approximately 2.5 years, ranging from roughly 1.1 to 6.0 years. The therapies patients received were varied and non-standardized, including chemotherapy, radiation and immunotherapies. In roughly 15 samples, KLL-tetramer-sorted cells taken from blood or tumor-infiltrating lymphocytes underwent TRB sequencing, as did 11 to 12 matched whole-tumor samples. Most of the whole-tumor samples were approximately 23-micron curls sectioned from formalin-fixed, paraffin-embedded tissue blocks. Of all the tumor samples in the study, one was a frozen nodal tumor digest and another was a flash-frozen core biopsy of a metastasis. Study-level results and caveats: The small sample size of the study (n ≈ 13 patients) is a limitation. A higher intratumoral fraction of KLL-specific T cells (roughly 1.8-18% versus roughly 0-0.14%) was associated with significantly improved MCC-specific survival. KLL-specific TRB repertoires were diverse and mostly private, with just one public clonotype, shared by two patients, among roughly 400 unique sequences. A significant MCC-specific survival advantage (P = 0.0051) was associated with tumors having more unique KLL-specific clonotypes (about 5-108 vs 0-3). Because only a single viral epitope was studied, T cells directed against other Merkel cell polyomavirus epitopes were not captured.

All patients' tumors stained robustly positive for Merkel cell polyomavirus Large T antigen by immunohistochemistry. Twelve Merkel cell carcinoma patients with robust KLL-tetramer+ populations, above 0.04% of CD8+ T cells, in blood and/or cultured TIL were included. All patients were Caucasian, with a median age of approximately 65 years and a range of about 45 to 85 years. Lymph node tumors were analyzed for patients with unknown primaries presenting with nodal disease, or where primary tissue was insufficient. Preparation of the library involved the immunoSEQ multiplex PCR assay. Adaptive Biotechnologies (Seattle, WA) carried out the genomic DNA extraction, TRB sequencing and normalization. Per the original workflow: Clonality was computed as one minus Shannon entropy of productive TRB sequences normalized by log2 of unique productive sequences. KLL-specific clonotypes in tumors were identified by matching TCRbeta CDR3 amino acid sequences to those from the tetramer-sorted sample of each patient. Held by TCRdb, this immuneACCESS table contains in-frame sequences only and omits some clones. Under half of the omission traces to an unresolved V gene where checked; the cause of the rest is unknown. V and J calls and clone size come straight from that table; D and trimming were deduced from the DNA. The sample table holds more than 20,000 clones, of which about 85% were seen once. In total, the top ten clones hold more than 2.5% of the sample.

With respect to this clone: Its antigen is unknown. Base qualities are not provided; no much larger clone lies one nucleotide away.

The germline V gene gives CDR1 as MNHEY and CDR2 as SVGAGI. The CDR3, from cysteine to phenylalanine, totals 14 residues. The sequence is cut down to CDR3 DNA, 42 bases in frame from base 1. V has 8 bases trimmed and J has 4 bases trimmed; junction bases matching no gene number 6. Recombination linked TRBV6-5 to TRBJ2-1, and 9 junctional nucleotides match TRBD2. Sequencing input: lymph node tissue. This receptor was obtained from a man aged 50 or older with Merkel cell carcinoma. The CDR3 region: CASGVAGEYNEQFF. In nucleotides, the sequence is TGTGCCAGCGGGGTAGCGGGGGAGTACAATGAGCAGTTCTTC.